A selection of T cell receptor beta chains follows, all from one sample in a study of TIL therapy for anti-PD-1-resistant metastatic lung cancer. Sequencing was performed with immunoSEQ multiplex PCR; in TCRdb, only in-frame clones are kept and a portion is missing. The sample includes tens of thousands of clones, approximately 86% of them seen just once. The sequenced sample was blood, obtained at baseline. These receptors were collected from a person aged 25 to 85 with non-small cell lung cancer. CDR3s leave out the opening cysteine and the closing phenylalanine or tryptophan. Each record gives: V gene, clone size, J gene, CDR3 protein. Expanded clones are given a class, and other clones once, few, many or no size at all.

>TRBV5-1|-|TRBJ1-5
ASSPDGSNQPQH
>TRBV6-2/TRBV6-3|-|TRBJ2-1
ASSGTEYNEQF
>TRBV6-5|-|TRBJ2-7
ASSYAGQGTYEQY
>TRBV11-2|few|TRBJ2-3
AVPAGPSTDTQY
>TRBV6-5|few|TRBJ2-2
ASIFSGSNTGELF
>TRBV5-1|-|TRBJ2-3
ASSYLAGTDTQY
>TRBV7-2|-|TRBJ1-1
ASSSQGAWDRGEAF
>TRBV7-9|-|TRBJ2-7
ASRPTGGGEQY
>TRBV21-1|-|TRBJ2-3
ASSKRTSGGKSDTQY
>TRBV7-2|-|TRBJ2-5
ASSLGRAQETQY
>TRBV7-2|-|TRBJ1-1
ASSFLHPTGTMNTEAF
>TRBV2|-|TRBJ1-1
ASSVFEANTEAF
>TRBV7-9|few|TRBJ1-1
ASSASGHRNTEAF
>TRBV10-3|-|TRBJ2-3
AISLDRETSTDTQY
>TRBV15|-|TRBJ2-6
ATSHGTSGANVLT
>TRBV11-2|once|TRBJ2-7
ASSLAVRDRGEQY
>TRBV4-1|-|TRBJ2-7
ASSPGVEASGRYEQY
>TRBV19|-|TRBJ2-5
ASSQRGGLQTQY
>TRBV7-6|few|TRBJ2-1
ASSLAPNEQF
>TRBV30|-|TRBJ1-5
AWSKRQGNQPQH
>TRBV9|few|TRBJ2-2
ASSVVQNTGELF
>TRBV7-8|-|TRBJ2-2
ASSLSQNTGELF
>TRBV9|-|TRBJ2-1
ASSVGGHNEQF
>TRBV18|-|TRBJ1-2
ASSPPSNRRTGYT
>TRBV27|few|TRBJ2-1
ASSLNPDSGSSYNEQF
>TRBV18|-|TRBJ1-5
ASSPRGNSNQPQH
>TRBV28|-|TRBJ2-7
ASSFGLAAYEQY
>TRBV5-1|-|TRBJ2-5
ASSLMVSQETQY
>TRBV29-1|-|TRBJ1-1
SANSVMNTEAF
>TRBV6-5|once|TRBJ2-5
ASSYSDGAQY
>TRBV19|-|TRBJ1-2
ASFDRGNYGYT
>TRBV5-1|-|TRBJ1-6
ASSLDGQGNSPLH
>TRBV6-2/TRBV6-3|-|TRBJ2-7
ASSPRGPPNPYEQY
>TRBV27|once|TRBJ2-3
ASSGVINTDTQY
>TRBV27|-|TRBJ1-6
ASRRQGAGNSPLH
>TRBV2|-|TRBJ2-1
ASGALAGGRNNEQF
>TRBV19|-|TRBJ2-5
ASSGGQGARETQY